This T cell receptor beta chain was identified in a study of chemoradiotherapy in HPV16-positive cancers. Study-level results: Only two HPV16-positive patients supplied the functional HPV-specificity definition.

The repertoire was sequenced with immunoSEQ multiplex PCR; TCRdb's copy has only in-frame clones and lacks some. There are roughly 29,000 clones in the sample; roughly nine tenths occur only once, and 20% to 25% lies in the top ten. This clone was seen just once. Its specificity is not known. CDR3 length equals 19 residues. Per the germline V gene, CDR1 is LGHNA and CDR2 is YNFKEQ. V trimming: 2 bases; J trimming: 3 bases; junction bases outside the gene matches: 14. This specimen was blood, taken from a patient who underwent chemoradiotherapy. The chain recombines TRBV4-2 with TRBJ2-7; 12 bases agree with TRBD1. The clonotype originates from a human donor with HPV-associated anogenital cancer. The CDR3 is CASSQPSGTGGLGYYEQYF. CDR3 nucleotides: TGTGCCAGCAGCCAACCCTCCGGGACAGGGGGCCTTGGGTACTACGAGCAGTACTTC.